Listed below are T cell receptor beta chains from one sample, sequenced in a study of immune cell composition in non-small cell lung cancer. This table comes from immunoSEQ multiplex PCR, and its TCRdb copy is limited to in-frame clones, with some not included. This table holds under 9,000 clones, roughly 62% found once. Material: lung tumor tissue. The source of these receptors is a human donor with non-small cell lung cancer. The conserved cysteine and the conserved F or W are not part of the CDR3 here.

TRBV6-6	ASSTSAIYEQY
TRBV2	AVRRTGGGTDTQY
TRBV23-1	ASSPGQGDYQPQH
TRBV14	ASSQQRKSYEQY
TRBV7-6	ASSPMAGTGDNEQF
TRBV7-2	ASSRPGRGPLSGLEQY
TRBV5-1	ASSFTSGNTDTQY
TRBV5-1	ASSGGQGAYGYT
TRBV2	ASIDGPYTGELF
TRBV9	ASSVGAGYTGELF
TRBV20-1	SAGGAWGYT
TRBV5-1	ASSLAPAGGSSSYEQY
TRBV7-3	ASSSLGLVEEQF
TRBV5-3	ARSLKTVEKLF
TRBV19	ASSVSPPGLGDRDTQY
TRBV4-1	ASSRTSGEETQY
TRBV5-1	ASSSDTQETQY
TRBV5-1	ASSLTSGRSNTGELF
TRBV19	ASSIELWRGEKLF
TRBV27	ASSAGQLRVMNTEAF
TRBV18	ASSPRGNTEAF
TRBV15	ATSRGQSVTEAF
TRBV11-2	ASSLDGRVQVEQY
TRBV7-3	ASSPSGTTSYEQY
TRBV6-4	ASSATGPTDTQY
TRBV10-1	ATQGTSGSTDTQY
TRBV27	ASSLTGGPTDTQY
TRBV7-9	ASTEYNSPLH
TRBV2	ASATGGLNHEKLF
TRBV5-4	ASSFGQGLNSPLH
TRBV7-8	ASSSPGTGDGYT
TRBV9	ASSPREGTTDTQY
TRBV6-1	ASSAASGFNSNQPQH
TRBV5-1	ASSLGPGDGNTIY
TRBV7-2	ASSLKAGGGETQY
TRBV28	ASSLEREQVGELF
TRBV6-5	ATGAYEQY
TRBV11-2	ASSLDRSNEKLF
TRBV5-4	ASSLIDMNTEAF
TRBV19	ASSIEGTSGAYEQY